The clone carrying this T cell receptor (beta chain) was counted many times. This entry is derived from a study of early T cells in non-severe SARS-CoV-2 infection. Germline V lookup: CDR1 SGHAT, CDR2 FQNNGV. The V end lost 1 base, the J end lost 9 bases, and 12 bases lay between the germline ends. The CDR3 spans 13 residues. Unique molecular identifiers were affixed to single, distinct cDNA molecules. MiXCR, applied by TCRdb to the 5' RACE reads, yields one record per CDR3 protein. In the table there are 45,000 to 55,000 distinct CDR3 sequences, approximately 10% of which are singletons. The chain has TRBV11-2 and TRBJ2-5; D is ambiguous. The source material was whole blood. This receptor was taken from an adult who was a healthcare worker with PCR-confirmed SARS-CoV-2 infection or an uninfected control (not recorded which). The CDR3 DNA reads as TGTGCCAGCAGCTTAGTTGCGGTCCGGGCCCAGTACTTC. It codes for CASSLVAVRAQYF.